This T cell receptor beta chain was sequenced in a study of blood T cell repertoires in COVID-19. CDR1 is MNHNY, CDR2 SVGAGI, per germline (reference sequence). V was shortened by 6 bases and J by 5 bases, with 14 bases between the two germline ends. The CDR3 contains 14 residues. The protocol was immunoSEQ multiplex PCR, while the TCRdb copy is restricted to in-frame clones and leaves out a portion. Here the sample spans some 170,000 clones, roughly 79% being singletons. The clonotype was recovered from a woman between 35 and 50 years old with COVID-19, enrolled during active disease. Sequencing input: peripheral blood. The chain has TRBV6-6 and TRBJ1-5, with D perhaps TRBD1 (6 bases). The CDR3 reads CASSLRGGDQPQHF. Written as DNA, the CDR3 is TGTGCCAGCAGCCTCAGGGGAGGGGATCAGCCCCAGCATTTT.